What follows are 19 T cell receptor delta chains derived from one specimen sequenced in a study of γδ T cells in repeated Plasmodium falciparum infection. Bulk repertoires came from Vgamma9/Vdelta2+ or Vdelta2-negative gammadelta T cells flow-sorted from PBMC. TCRdb called clones from the multiplex PCR reads again using CATT. The sample records more than 45,000 delta-chain clones, around 1.8% being singletons. Material: gamma-delta T cells from blood. Receptor source: a pool of human donors (malaria-infected and uninfected, not separated).

With respect to this clone: The TCRdb record carries a much larger clone's protein, which differs from this DNA's translation at residue 7; a read error is the likely cause, and the protein listed here is the DNA translation. The chain is built from TRDV1 and TRDJ1, with 10 bases fitting TRDD3. Germline matching of the DNA provided the J gene here, since TCRdb leaves it blank. This CDR3 contains 24 residues. In germline, CDR1 is TSWWSYY, CDR2 QGS. Trimming cost V 2 bases and J 1 base; bases outside gene matches: 28. The CDR3 loop reads CALGELVSDTGGCRIRRGTDKLIF. The DNA of the CDR3 is TGTGCTCTTGGGGAATTAGTCTCCGATACTGGGGGATGCCGGATTAGGAGAGGCACCGATAAACTCATCTTT.

This clone has at least ten counts. A read error likely explains why the TCRdb protein, taken from a much larger clone, differs from this DNA's translation at residue 6; the protein shown is translated from the DNA. The CDR3 region has the DNA TGTGCTCTTGGGGAAAGGGAACCCTACTACGGGGAACTGGGGGATACGCAAGCCGATAAACTCATCTTT. It is translated as CALGEREPYYGELGDTQADKLIF. The rearrangement joins TRDV1 to TRDJ1; TRDD3 agrees at 13 bases. The J gene, not given by TCRdb, was assigned here from a germline match of the nucleotide sequence. The CDR3 length is 23 residues. Germline loops: CDR1 TSWWSYY, CDR2 QGS. Trimming at V came to 2 bases and at J to 3 bases, leaving 24 bases not matched to a gene.

In this sample, this clone turned up a few times. A far larger clone is one nucleotide away, so this likely arose from a read error. Other nucleotide sequences in the sample specify the same CDR3. The rearrangement links TRDV1 to TRDJ1; 10 bases line up with TRDD3. The J gene, left out of TCRdb, was set here by checking the DNA against germline. V was pared by 3 bases and J by 0 bases, with 40 bases of the junction left unmatched. This CDR3 is built from 28 residues. From germline, CDR1 is TSWWSYY and CDR2 QGS. CDR3 in DNA: TGTGCTCTTGGGGAGCTTCTGCGTAAAGGCCTTCCAATGGGGGAATACTGGGGGATCCGTCTGTACACCGATAAACTCATCTTT. It is translated as CALGELLRKGLPMGEYWGIRLYTDKLIF.

With regard to this clone: It is likely a read error: a sequence one base away is far more abundant. Other DNA sequences in this sample translate to the same CDR3. This rearrangement joins TRDV1 to TRDJ1; no firm D call. Since TCRdb gives no J gene, matching the DNA to germline was used here to assign it. CDR3 size: 19 residues. V shed 2 bases and J shed 9 bases, with 31 bases lying between them. The germline V gene encodes CDR1 TSWWSYY and CDR2 QGS. CDR3 loop: CALGEFSKRFRTGFKELIF. CDR3 DNA: TGTGCTCTTGGGGAATTCTCTAAAAGGTTCCGTACCGGGTTTAAGGAACTCATCTTT.

This clone has only a few counts. This likely came from a read error, as a far larger clone is one base away. Other DNA sequences within the sample encode an identical CDR3. The V gene is TRAV38-2/DV8, the J gene TRDJ1; no clear D. TCRdb carries no J gene annotation; the J gene was assigned here by matching the DNA with germline. Trimming removed 7 bases from V and 0 bases from J, with 49 bases in between. Germline V gives CDR1 TSESDYY, CDR2 QEAYKQQN. The CDR3 has 26 amino acids. Here the CDR3 reads CAYRAYLALLPPGSKVVFRYTDKLIF. The DNA for the CDR3 is TGTGCTTATCGGGCGTACCTGGCGCTCCTGCCTCCCGGGTCAAAAGTGGTATTCAGGTACACCGATAAACTCATCTTT.

This clone was seen a handful of times. Since a far larger clone is one base different, this is likely a read error. Other nucleotide sequences in the sample specify the same CDR3. This chain joins TRDV3 and TRDJ1, with 13 positions matching TRDD3. V trimming: 4 bases; J trimming: 8 bases; junction bases outside the gene matches: 25. This CDR3 has 19 residues. Germline lookup yields CDR1 TVYSNPD and CDR2 GDNSRS (reference sequence). The CDR3 reads CAYVPSSYWGIRRDNKLIF. CDR3 in DNA: TGTGCCTATGTCCCGAGTTCTTACTGGGGGATACGAAGGGATAACAAACTCATCTTT. Full variable domain (missing parts from reference TRDV3 and TRDJ1): CDKVTQSSPDQTVASGSEVVLLCTYDTVYSNPDLFWYRIRPDYSFQFVFYGDNSRSEGADFTQGRFSVKHILTQKAFHLVISPVRTEDSATYYCAYVPSSYWGIRRDNKLIFGKGTRVTVEP.

This clone was recorded at least ten times. It differs at one base from a far larger clone, so likely a read error. Other nucleotide sequences from this sample produce the same CDR3. The chain employs TRDV1 and TRDJ1, with 8 bases aligning to TRDD3. Looked up from germline, CDR1 is TSWWSYY and CDR2 is QGS. V lost 4 bases, J lost 7 bases, and 11 bases stayed unmatched. CDR3 size: 15 residues. CDR3 protein: CALGVRITGGGKLIF. The CDR3 DNA reads as TGTGCTCTTGGGGTTAGAATTACTGGGGGGGGTAAACTCATCTTT.

Turning to this clone: A far larger clone is one base from this, pointing to a likely read error. Within the sample, other DNA sequences also encode this same CDR3. V is TRDV2 and J is TRDJ3; 12 bases are a match to TRDD3. The J gene was not available in TCRdb and was assigned here by matching the DNA to germline segments. This CDR3 comprises 20 residues. Per germline, CDR1 GEAIGNYY and CDR2 EKD. The DNA for the CDR3 is TGTGCCTGTGACTCCTACTGGGGGATACTCCCGTCCTGGGACACCCGTCAGATGTTTTTC. Translating gives CACDSYWGILPSWDTRQMFF.

Only a few counts were recorded for this clone. A read error likely explains why the TCRdb protein, taken from a much larger clone, differs from this DNA's translation at residue 12; the protein shown is translated from the DNA. The chain joins TRDV3 to TRDJ1; D call uncertain. The CDR3 sequence is 13 residues long. Germline V gene data show CDR1 as TVYSNPD and CDR2 as GDNSRS (reference sequence). The CDR3 DNA reads TGTGCCTCCCCAGGCGAGGGAGACGATAAACTCACCTTT. It yields the protein CASPGEGDDKLTF.

This clone was seen ten or more times. Only one base separates this from a far larger clonotype, so it likely reflects a read error. This specimen includes other DNA sequences encoding the same CDR3. The V gene is TRDV1, the J gene TRDJ1; D may be TRDD3 (5 bases). The CDR3 has 21 residues. Per the germline V gene, CDR1 is TSWWSYY and CDR2 is QGS. In DNA form, the CDR3 reads TGTGCCCTTGGGGAACGTCCCCAGAAGCGGGATTATGCCCTTTCTACCGATAAACTCATCTTT. As protein: CALGERPQKRDYALSTDKLIF.

This clone was found many times. A far bigger clonotype differs at one base, so this is likely a read error. Other DNA sequences in the sample encode the same CDR3. This sequence joins TRDV1 and TRDJ1; unclear D gene. Per germline, CDR1 TSWWSYY and CDR2 QGS. This CDR3 contains 18 residues. V was cut by 5 bases and J by 1 base, with 23 bases left in between. The CDR3: CALGFTSVHTYITDKLIF. The CDR3 DNA reads as TGTGCTCTTGGGTTCACCTCTGTACATACTTATATCACCGATAAACTCATCTTT.

This clone is labeled as large. In the same sample, other DNA sequences code for this CDR3. V and J are TRDV1 and TRDJ1; no firm D call. This CDR3 is 12 amino acids long. V dropped 1 base and J dropped 6 bases, with 6 bases sitting between them. CDR1 and CDR2 (germline): TSWWSYY, QGS. The CDR3 here is CALGERRHKLIF. DNA of the CDR3: TGTGCTCTTGGGGAACGTCGACATAAACTCATCTTT.

This clone was picked up many times. TCRdb records a much larger clone's protein for this DNA, with a difference at residue 8 that likely arises from a read error; the protein given is the translation of the DNA. In DNA form, the CDR3 reads TGTGCCTGTGACACGGCCTTCTCACCGGCTACTGGGGGGTACACCGATAAACTCATCTTT. It translates to CACDTAFSPATGGYTDKLIF. The V call is TRDV2, the J call TRDJ1; 8 nucleotides agree with TRDD3. The J gene is not listed in TCRdb, so it was assigned here from a DNA match to germline. Germline trimming cut 1 base from V and 0 bases from J; bases unmatched to any gene: 18. CDR1 GEAIGNYY and CDR2 EKD come from the germline V gene. This CDR3 has 20 residues.

This clone appeared many times. TCRdb assigns this DNA the protein of a much larger clone, which departs from its translation at residue 11; this likely reflects a read error, and the protein shown comes from translating the DNA. This chain links TRDV2 with TRDJ1; 8 bases align to TRDD3. Germline assignment: CDR1 GEAIGNYY and CDR2 EKD. The CDR3 consists of 18 residues. V shed 0 bases and J 0 bases; nucleotides not matched to a gene: 11. The CDR3: CACDTLGLLGAHTDKLIF. CDR3 coding DNA: TGTGCCTGTGACACCCTGGGTTTACTGGGGGCGCACACCGATAAACTCATCTTT.

This clone appeared a few times. This sequence is one base from a far larger clone and is likely a read error. Other DNA sequences in this sample translate to the same CDR3. The J gene is TRDJ1, the V gene TRDV2; 9 bases match TRDD3. TCRdb leaves out the J gene; it was filled in here by matching the DNA to germline. The CDR3 sequence is 18 residues long. The germline gives CDR1 GEAIGNYY, CDR2 EKD. The J segment lost 3 bases and the V segment lost 3 bases, leaving 16 bases of the junction unmatched. The CDR3 loop reads CACDRLGVTGGYSDKLIF. Here the CDR3 DNA reads TGTGCCTGTGACCGATTAGGTGTTACCGGGGGATACTCCGATAAACTCATCTTT.

This clone occurred many times. Translating this DNA gives a protein that differs at residue 4 from the TCRdb one, which belongs to a much larger clone; a read error is likely, and the protein shown is this translation. The V call is TRDV2, the J call TRDJ1, with TRDD3 matching over 10 bases. The germline gives CDR1 GEAIGNYY, CDR2 EKD. This CDR3 is built from 18 residues. Germline trimming cut 6 bases from V and 0 bases from J; bases unmatched to any gene: 15. CDR3 nucleotides: TGTGCCTGTAACCATTCTTCACTGGGGGATCCGTACACCGATAAACTCATCTTT. Translation: CACNHSSLGDPYTDKLIF.

For this clone: The TCRdb record carries a much larger clone's protein, which differs from this DNA's translation at residue 2; a read error is the likely cause, and the protein listed here is the DNA translation. This chain uses TRDV1 with TRDJ1, with D possibly being TRDD3 (5 bases). CDR1 and CDR2 (germline): TSWWSYY, QGS. The CDR3 has 19 residues. CDR3: CSLGERFTLTLVYTDKLIF. CDR3 DNA sequence: TGTTCTCTTGGGGAACGATTTACTCTAACCCTCGTGTACACCGATAAACTCATCTTT.

This clone was seen a few times. A single base is all that separates this from a far larger clone, so a read error is likely. The identical CDR3 is also encoded by other nucleotide sequences in the sample. The chain carries TRDV1 and TRDJ1, with TRDD3 matching over 11 bases. The J gene, not given by TCRdb, was assigned here from a germline match of the nucleotide sequence. The CDR3 length is 19 residues. The germline V gene has CDR1 TSWWSYY and CDR2 QGS. CDR3 in DNA: TGTGCTCTCGGGGAACGCCCCCTGGGGGATACTGTATACACCGATAAACTCATCTTT. It codes for CALGERPLGDTVYTDKLIF.

This clone appeared many times. A read error likely explains why the TCRdb protein, taken from a much larger clone, differs from this DNA's translation at residue 10; the protein shown is translated from the DNA. The chain uses TRDV1 and TRDJ1; 7 nucleotides line up with TRDD3. TCRdb carries no J gene annotation; the J gene was assigned here by matching the DNA with germline. This CDR3 contains 18 residues. Germline loops: CDR1 TSWWSYY, CDR2 QGS. After removal of 0 bases from V and 0 bases from J, the junction contained 10 bases not matched to a gene. The CDR3 region has the DNA TGTGCTCTTGGGGAACTAGATGGGATACCTCCGTACACCGATAAACTCATCTTT. This gives the protein CALGELDGIPPYTDKLIF.